Listed here are 15 T cell receptor beta chains from one sample, sequenced in a study of shared clonotypes between healthy human individuals. TCRdb's table, derived via immunoSEQ multiplex PCR, lists solely in-frame clones and lacks some. This table has millions of clones, 85% to 95% appearing once. The sample was naive CD4+ T cells from PBMCs. Noted subset: CD45RA+ positively selected. These receptors all come from a man aged 18 to 29 in good health. Some clones in this sample may be carry-over from other donors' samples.

This clone was recorded only once. The chain is built from TRBV29-1 and TRBJ2-7, with D uncertain. Trimming shortened V by 4 bases and J by 7 bases, and 11 bases separated the two germline ends. The CDR3 consists of 11 residues. CDR1 SQVTM and CDR2 ANQGSEA come from the germline V gene. For the CDR3, the DNA is TGCAGCGTTGGGCTGGGCCAGGAGCAGTACTTC. It codes for CSVGLGQEQYF.

The V and J genes are TRBV5-6 and TRBJ1-2; D may be TRBD1 (5 bases). This CDR3 is built from 14 residues. Germline-derived CDR1 and CDR2 are SGHDT and YYEEEE. The V end was cut by 2 bases, the J end by 8 bases, with 16 bases between. CDR3 nucleotides: TGTGCCAGCAGCTTTTCAAGTTGGGGCGACGGCTACACCTTC. Its translation is CASSFSSWGDGYTF.

This rearrangement joins TRBV10-3 to TRBJ2-6, with a weak D call TRBD2 (5 bases). V was trimmed by 3 bases and J by 2 bases, leaving 8 bases between them. The CDR3 runs to 15 residues. Germline lookup yields CDR1 ENHRY and CDR2 SYGVKD. The CDR3 loop is CAISDEGAGANVLTF. The CDR3 bases are TGTGCCATCAGTGATGAGGGTGCTGGGGCCAACGTCCTGACTTTC.

This chain links TRBV4-2 with TRBJ1-5; D is unresolved. Per the germline V gene, CDR1 is LGHNA and CDR2 is YNFKEQ. The V end lost 2 bases, the J end lost 0 bases, and 8 bases lay between the germline ends. The CDR3 totals 15 residues. CDR3 protein: CASSQNTHSNQPQHF. The CDR3 DNA reads as TGTGCCAGCAGCCAAAACACCCATAGCAATCAGCCCCAGCATTTT.

The gene calls are TRBV5-1 and TRBJ2-3; 12 bases match TRBD2. CDR1 SGHRS and CDR2 YFSETQ come from the germline V gene. This CDR3 contains 17 residues. Losses at the gene ends were 5 bases for V and 2 bases for J; bases not matched to a gene: 9. The CDR3 here is CASRARTSGKVTDTQYF. The CDR3, as DNA: TGCGCCAGCAGAGCCCGGACTAGCGGGAAGGTCACAGATACGCAGTATTTT.

The rearrangement links TRBV27 to TRBJ1-2; no clear D. Looked up from germline, CDR1 is MNHEY and CDR2 is SMNVEV (reference sequence). Trimming took off 3 bases at V and 4 bases at J, with 12 bases between the two ends. This CDR3 has 14 residues. The CDR3 sequence: CASSLFGIGYGYTF. CDR3 coding DNA: TGTGCCAGCAGTTTGTTCGGCATCGGCTATGGCTACACCTTC.

V is TRBV14 and J is TRBJ2-3; D is ambiguous. The CDR3 is made up of 17 amino acids. The V gene's germline CDR1 is SGHDN and CDR2 FVKESK. V lost 0 bases to trimming and J lost 6 bases, with 19 bases between them. The CDR3 nucleotides are TGTGCCAGCAGCCAAGATTGGTCCAGAGGCGGCAGGGATACGCAGTATTTT. Amino acid sequence: CASSQDWSRGGRDTQYF.

The chain links TRBV11-2 to TRBJ2-1; tentatively, D is TRBD1 or TRBD2 (6 bases each). CDR1 and CDR2 (germline): SGHAT, FQNNGV. This CDR3 region has 13 residues. With 4 bases removed from V and 11 bases from J, the gap between germline ends came to 15 bases. CDR3 DNA: TGTGCCAGCAGCTGGGCGGGACAATCGAAGCAGTTCTTC. Its translation: CASSWAGQSKQFF.

Worth noting for this clone: The same CDR3 can be traced to other DNA sequences in this sample. CDR3 residues: CASSPPSNNEQFF. The DNA of the CDR3 is TGTGCCAGCTCACCACCGAGTAACAATGAGCAGTTCTTC. This chain links TRBV18 with TRBJ2-1; unclear D gene. The CDR3 is made up of 13 amino acids. The germline gives CDR1 KGHSH, CDR2 LQKENI. V lost 0 bases, J lost 5 bases, and 5 bases lay in between. The full variable domain, rest sourced from reference TRBV18 and TRBJ2-1, is NAGVMQNPRHLVRRRGQEARLRCSPMKGHSHVYWYRQLPEEGLKFMVYLQKENIIDESGMPKERFSAEFPKEGPSILRIQQVVRGDSAAYFCASSPPSNNEQFFGPGTRLTVL.

V is TRBV5-1 and J is TRBJ2-1; a possible D gene is TRBD1 (6 bases). Trimming stripped 0 bases from V and 6 bases from J, with 10 bases between. Germline V gene data show CDR1 as SGHRS and CDR2 as YFSETQ. This CDR3 contains 14 residues. The CDR3 loop is CASSLGDNGNEQFF. CDR3 DNA: TGCGCCAGCAGCTTGGGGGACAATGGCAATGAGCAGTTCTTC. Full variable domain (rest looked up from reference TRBV5-1 and TRBJ2-1): KAGVTQTPRYLIKTRGQQVTLSCSPISGHRSVSWYQQTPGQGLQFLFEYFSETQRNKGNFPGRFSGRQFSNSRSEMNVSTLELGDSALYLCASSLGDNGNEQFFGPGTRLTVL.

The CDR3, as DNA: TGTGCCAGTAGTATGGTGGGGACCCAAGCTAACTATGGCTACACCTTC. Its protein product is CASSMVGTQANYGYTF. The rearrangement links TRBV19 to TRBJ1-2; tentative D call: TRBD1 (5 bases). Trimming cost V 3 bases and J 0 bases, with 14 bases left between them. The CDR3 has 16 residues. The germline V gene encodes CDR1 LNHDA and CDR2 SQIVND (reference sequence).

This clone was counted once. The V gene is TRBV6-1, the J gene TRBJ1-1; D is perhaps TRBD1 (5 bases). The V and J ends lost 2 bases and 11 bases respectively, with 15 bases between them. CDR3 length equals 13 residues. The germline gives CDR1 MNHNS, CDR2 SASEGT. In DNA form, the CDR3 reads TGTGCCAGCAGTGAAAGGGGTAGGGGACGCGCTTTCTTT. Translation: CASSERGRGRAFF.

The table lists this clone with a count of one. The V call is TRBV7-8, the J call TRBJ1-4; tentatively, D is TRBD1 (5 bases). The V end lost 0 bases, the J end lost 3 bases, and 11 bases lay between the germline ends. Per the germline V gene, CDR1 is SGHVS and CDR2 is FQNEAQ. The CDR3 totals 16 residues. The CDR3 region has the DNA TGTGCCAGCAGCTTAGCGGCGGCAGGGTCTAATGAAAAACTGTTTTTT. Its translation is CASSLAAAGSNEKLFF.

The V call is TRBV9, the J call TRBJ1-3; D is uncertain. The V gene lost 4 bases and the J gene lost 0 bases, with 14 bases spanning the gap. The CDR3 is 16 residues long. Looked up from germline, CDR1 is SGDLS and CDR2 is YYNGEE. The CDR3 sequence is CASSSGPPSSGNTIYF. The CDR3, as DNA: TGTGCCAGCAGCTCAGGACCCCCAAGCTCTGGAAACACCATATATTTT.

The V call is TRBV29-1, the J call TRBJ2-2; TRBD1 aligns across 7 bases. The CDR3 is 14 residues long. CDR1 and CDR2 from the germline V gene are SQVTM and ANQGSEA. J was trimmed by 4 bases and V by 7 bases; bases with no gene match: 9. The CDR3 loop reads CSAQGSSTTGELFF. Here the CDR3 DNA reads TGCAGCGCACAGGGGTCTTCGACCACCGGGGAGCTGTTTTTT.